The sample holds a few counts of the clone carrying this T cell receptor (beta chain). Germline values: CDR1 LNHDA, CDR2 SQIVND (reference sequence). The CDR3 length is 14 residues. The J segment lost 5 bases and the V segment lost 3 bases, leaving 7 bases of the junction unmatched. The sample belongs to a study of molecular identifiers for immune sequencing clone quantification. One entry per CDR3 protein results from TCRdb running MiXCR on the PCR reads. The sample holds tens of thousands of distinct CDR3 sequences, 21% seen once. The sequence came from a human donor in good health. Some libraries in this study had Jurkat cell RNA spiked in. The sequencing sample was made of naive CD8+ T cells from blood, with Jurkat cell RNA spiked in. Subset defined: FACS-sorted CD8+CD4-CCR7+CD45RA+ naive T cells. This chain connects TRBV19 to TRBJ2-7, with 7 bases that match TRBD2. The CDR3 DNA follows: TGTGCCAGTAGTATTGGGGGGGGTCAGAACGAGCAGTACTTC. Protein sequence: CASSIGGGQNEQYF.